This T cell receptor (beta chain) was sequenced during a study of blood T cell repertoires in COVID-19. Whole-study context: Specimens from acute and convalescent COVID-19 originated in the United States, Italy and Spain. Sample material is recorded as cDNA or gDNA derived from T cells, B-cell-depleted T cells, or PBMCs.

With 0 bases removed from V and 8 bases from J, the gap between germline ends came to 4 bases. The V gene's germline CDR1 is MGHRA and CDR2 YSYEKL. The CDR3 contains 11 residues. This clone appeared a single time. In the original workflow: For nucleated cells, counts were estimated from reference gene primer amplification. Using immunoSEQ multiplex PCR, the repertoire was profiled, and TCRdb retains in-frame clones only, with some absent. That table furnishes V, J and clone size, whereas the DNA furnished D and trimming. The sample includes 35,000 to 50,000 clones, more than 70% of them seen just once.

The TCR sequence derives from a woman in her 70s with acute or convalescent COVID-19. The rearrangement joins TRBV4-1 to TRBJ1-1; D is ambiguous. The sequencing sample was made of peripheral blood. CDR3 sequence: CASSQDREAFF. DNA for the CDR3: TGCGCCAGCAGCCAAGACAGGGAAGCTTTCTTT.